Listed below are T cell receptor beta chains from one sample, sequenced in a study of blood T cell repertoires in COVID-19. Profiling relied on immunoSEQ multiplex PCR, and the TCRdb table lists in-frame clones only, not all of them. The table lists 200,000 or so clones, around 79% of them singletons, with roughly 17% in the top ten. Sequences were obtained from peripheral blood. These receptor sequences come from a man aged 60-69 years with active or convalescent COVID-19. CDR3s include the opening cysteine and the closing phenylalanine or tryptophan. D genes are given only for firm matches. The size of a clone is reported for some rows only, either as once, few or many, or as a class for expanded clones.

d_gene,v_gene,abundance,j_gene,CDR3nt,CDR3aa
NA,TRBV21-1,NA,TRBJ2-3,TGTGCCAGCGGGAGGACAGGGGCCCTGAGCACAGATACGCAGTATTTT,CASGRTGALSTDTQYF
NA,TRBV19,NA,TRBJ2-1,TGTGCCAGTAGCTCCCCGGGTGAGCAGTTCTTC,CASSSPGEQFF
TRBD1,TRBV28,NA,TRBJ2-4,TGTGCCAGCAGTTTACTTCGACAGGGGGGAAAAAACATTCAGTACTTC,CASSLLRQGGKNIQYF
NA,TRBV4-3,NA,TRBJ1-6,TGCGCCAGCAGCCAAGGGGAGCGGTCACCCCTCCACTTT,CASSQGERSPLHF
NA,TRBV6-7,NA,TRBJ1-1,TGTGCCAGCAAGCAGGGCTTCGCTGAAGCTTTCTTT,CASKQGFAEAFF
NA,TRBV20-1,NA,TRBJ2-7,TGCAGTGCTAGACTCGGGGAGCAGTACTTC,CSARLGEQYF
NA,TRBV7-6,NA,TRBJ2-1,TGTGCCAGCAGCGGGGGGACGCGCGGTGAGCAGTTCTTC,CASSGGTRGEQFF
TRBD1,TRBV4-3,few,TRBJ2-2,TGCGCCAGCAGCCAAGTGACAGGGGTAGGGGAGCTGTTTTTT,CASSQVTGVGELFF
NA,TRBV5-1,NA,TRBJ1-3,TGCGCCAGCAGCTTTCAGGGACTCTCTGGAAACACCATATATTTT,CASSFQGLSGNTIYF
TRBD1,TRBV25-1,NA,TRBJ1-2,TGTGCCAGCAGTGGGACAGGTGCTAGCCTCTATGGCTACACCTTC,CASSGTGASLYGYTF
NA,TRBV5-6,NA,TRBJ1-2,TGTGCCAGCAGCCCGCCCCCGGGACATCTCCTTTATGGCTACACCTTC,CASSPPPGHLLYGYTF
NA,TRBV6-5,few,TRBJ1-3,TGTGCCAGCAATCCGGGGGTGGAAAACACCATATATTTT,CASNPGVENTIYF
TRBD2,TRBV7-2,NA,TRBJ2-5,TGTGCCAGCAGCTTCAACCAACTAGCGGGGCCCCAAGAGACCCAGTACTTC,CASSFNQLAGPQETQYF
NA,TRBV19,NA,TRBJ2-7,TGTGCCAGTAGTCCCCCGGCGGGCGGAGGTCCCTACGAGCAGTACTTC,CASSPPAGGGPYEQYF
TRBD1,TRBV11-2,NA,TRBJ2-7,TGTGCCAGCAGCTTAGGCATCGGGACAGGGGTGGGCGAGCAGTACTTC,CASSLGIGTGVGEQYF
TRBD1,TRBV7-3,NA,TRBJ2-1,TGTGCCAGCAGCGACAGGGCAGCCTCCTACAATGAGCAGTTCTTC,CASSDRAASYNEQFF
NA,TRBV7-2,NA,TRBJ2-1,TGTGCCAGCAGGCAAGGGAGTTCCTCCTACAATGAGCAGTTCTTC,CASRQGSSSYNEQFF
NA,TRBV7-8,many,TRBJ2-7,TGTGCCAGCAGCTTAGGGCAGAGGTCCAACAATAAGGTCTTCTCCTACGAGCAGTACTTC,CASSLGQRSNNKVFSYEQYF
TRBD1,TRBV6-5,few,TRBJ1-2,TGTGCCAGCGATGAACAGGGGGGCTACACCTTC,CASDEQGGYTF
NA,TRBV6-2/TRBV6-3,NA,TRBJ2-5,TGTGCCAGCAGCTTCAAGCCCGAGACCCAGTACTTC,CASSFKPETQYF
NA,TRBV4-1,NA,TRBJ2-2,TGCGCCAGCAGCCAAGGGGGGGGCGGAGTCGGAATGAGGACCGGGGAGCTGTTTTTT,CASSQGGGGVGMRTGELFF
NA,TRBV18,NA,TRBJ1-2,TGTGCCAGCTCACCACCGGGGAGACGAGATGGCTACACCTTC,CASSPPGRRDGYTF
NA,TRBV15,few,TRBJ2-1,TGTGCCACCAGGGGCCATAGCGGAGGTATCCCCTACAATGAGCAGTTCTTC,CATRGHSGGIPYNEQFF
NA,TRBV29-1,many,TRBJ2-3,TGCAGCGCCGGGACACTCTTCGCAGATACGCAGTATTTT,CSAGTLFADTQYF
NA,TRBV5-4,NA,TRBJ2-1,TGTGCCAGCAGCTTGGAAGGCGGAAAAAATGAGCAGTTCTTC,CASSLEGGKNEQFF
NA,TRBV10-3,NA,TRBJ2-3,TGTGCCATCAGTGATAGAGATGCAGATACGCAGTATTTT,CAISDRDADTQYF
NA,TRBV19,NA,TRBJ2-7,TGTGCCAGTAGTATCTCTAGCGACTCCTACGAGCAGTACTTC,CASSISSDSYEQYF
TRBD2,TRBV27,NA,TRBJ2-1,TGTGCCAGCAGTCTAATAACAGGACTAGCCGGGAATGAGCAGTTCTTC,CASSLITGLAGNEQFF
NA,TRBV15,NA,TRBJ1-1,TGTGCCACCAGCAGAGCCCCTCAGGCGGGGACCTACCTGAACACTGAAGCTTTCTTT,CATSRAPQAGTYLNTEAFF
NA,TRBV7-8,NA,TRBJ1-3,TGTGCCAGCAGCTTAGGGTCAGGGGCAGGAAACACCATATATTTT,CASSLGSGAGNTIYF
NA,TRBV5-8,once,TRBJ2-7,TGTGCCAGCAGCTGGAGGACTCCGCTCCCCGAGCAGTACTTC,CASSWRTPLPEQYF
NA,TRBV5-5,once,TRBJ2-6,TGTGCCAGCAGCTTGGTCATTAGCTCTGGGGCCAACGTCCTGACTTTC,CASSLVISSGANVLTF
NA,TRBV2,once,TRBJ2-4,TGTGCCAGCAGTGACGGGAGAGGGGACGACATTCAGTACTTC,CASSDGRGDDIQYF
NA,TRBV6-5,NA,TRBJ1-1,TGTGCCAGCAGTTACCTGAGCGGGGGTGAGAACACTGAAGCTTTCTTT,CASSYLSGGENTEAFF
NA,TRBV12-1,few,TRBJ1-6,TGTGCCAGCAGCTTTTACGCAAACAGGGGTAATTCACCCCTCCACTTT,CASSFYANRGNSPLHF
TRBD1,TRBV7-2,NA,TRBJ1-1,TGTGCCAGCAGCTCCCAGGGGGCGCGTAACACTGAAGCTTTCTTT,CASSSQGARNTEAFF
TRBD2,TRBV7-6,NA,TRBJ2-5,TGTGCCAGCAGCCCGGGGGGGTACGGGCAAGAGACCCAGTACTTC,CASSPGGYGQETQYF
NA,TRBV13,NA,TRBJ2-1,TGTGCCAGCAGCTTAGCGGCTAGCAATGAGCAGTTCTTC,CASSLAASNEQFF
NA,TRBV12-3/TRBV12-4,NA,TRBJ2-1,TGTGCCAGCAGTTCTAGCGTCAATGAGCAGTTCTTC,CASSSSVNEQFF
TRBD1,TRBV4-3,NA,TRBJ2-1,TGCGCCAGCAGCCACGGTAGGGACAGTTGGGAGATCAATGAGCAGTTCTTC,CASSHGRDSWEINEQFF
TRBD1,TRBV5-1,NA,TRBJ2-1,TGCGCCAGCAGCTCGGGACAGGGCCACAATGAGCAGTTCTTC,CASSSGQGHNEQFF
TRBD1,TRBV29-1,NA,TRBJ2-7,TGCAGCGTCGGACAGGGCGATCTCGAGCAGTACTTC,CSVGQGDLEQYF
TRBD2,TRBV11-2,NA,TRBJ2-7,TGTGCCAGCACTAGCGGGAGCTCCTACGAGCAGTACTTC,CASTSGSSYEQYF
TRBD1,TRBV24-1,few,TRBJ2-1,TGTGCCACCAGTGATGTCGGGACAGGGAGATCGGAGCAGTTCTTC,CATSDVGTGRSEQFF
TRBD1,TRBV5-1,once,TRBJ2-5,TGCGCCAGCAGCCGGGACAGGGGACAGACCCAGTACTTC,CASSRDRGQTQYF
NA,TRBV3-1/TRBV3-2,NA,TRBJ2-5,TGTGCCAGCAGCCAAAGGGAAGCGGGGACCCAGTACTTC,CASSQREAGTQYF
TRBD2,TRBV5-1,NA,TRBJ2-1,TGCGCCAGCAGCCCCCGGGCGGCGGGAGGGCCAAACGAGCAGTTCTTC,CASSPRAAGGPNEQFF
NA,TRBV5-5,NA,TRBJ2-2,TGTGCCAGCAGCCCCACTAGTGCGAACACCGGGGAGCTGTTTTTT,CASSPTSANTGELFF